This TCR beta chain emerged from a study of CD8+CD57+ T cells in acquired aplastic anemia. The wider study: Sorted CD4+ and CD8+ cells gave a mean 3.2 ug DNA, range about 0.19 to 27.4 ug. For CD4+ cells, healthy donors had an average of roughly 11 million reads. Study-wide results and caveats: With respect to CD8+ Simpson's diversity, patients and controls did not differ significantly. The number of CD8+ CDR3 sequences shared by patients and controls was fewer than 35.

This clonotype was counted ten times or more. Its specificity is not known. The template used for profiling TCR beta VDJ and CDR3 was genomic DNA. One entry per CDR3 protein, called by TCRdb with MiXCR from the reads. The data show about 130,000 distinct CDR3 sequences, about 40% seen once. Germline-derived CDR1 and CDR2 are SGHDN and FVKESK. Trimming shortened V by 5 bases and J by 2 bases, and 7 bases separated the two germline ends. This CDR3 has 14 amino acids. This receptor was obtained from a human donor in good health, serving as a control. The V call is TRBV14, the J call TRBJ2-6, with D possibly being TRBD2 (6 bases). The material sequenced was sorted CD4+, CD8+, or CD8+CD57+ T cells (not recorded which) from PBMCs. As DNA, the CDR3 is TGTGCCAGCAGCAGCGGGCCTGGGGCCAACGTCCTGACTTTC. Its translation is CASSSGPGANVLTF.